This T cell receptor (beta chain) was captured by sequencing in a study of cytomegalovirus exposure and HLA in healthy donors. On the study more broadly: Of about 400 genotyped donors, approximately 84% clustered with self-reported Caucasian donors.

On this clone itself: Its antigen is undetermined.

The PCR employed 60 Vbeta primers together with 13 Jbeta primers. Generated by immunoSEQ multiplex PCR, the TCRdb table keeps only in-frame clones and is missing some. The sample includes some 120,000 clones, over 70% of them seen just once. Notes on the study in general: Rarity marked most TCR sequences, yet some public TCRs occurred in many donors. Common viral pathogens were later found to be apparently linked to several of the most significant clusters. Earlier results showed most TCR beta V segments being productive about 87% or about 30% of the time.

This receptor was identified in a woman in her forties or fifties in good health and CMV-seropositive. The specimen was PBMCs.

The CDR3 region has the DNA TGTGCCAGCAGGGACAGCTCTGGAAACACCATATATTTT. Its protein product is CASRDSSGNTIYF. The V gene is TRBV7-9, the J gene TRBJ1-3, with D possibly being TRBD1 (6 bases). Germline V gene lookup returns CDR1 SEHNR and CDR2 FQNEAQ (reference sequence). Trimming left V 6 bases short and J 0 bases short, with 6 bases between. The CDR3 covers 13 residues.